The 28 T cell receptor beta chains below all came from one sample that was sequenced in a study of shared clonotypes between healthy human individuals. The assay was immunoSEQ multiplex PCR, and TCRdb's table has in-frame clones only and misses some. The sample has around 2.1 million clones, more than 90% seen once. Material for sequencing was naive CD4+ T cells sorted from blood. Subset described: CD45RA+ positively selected. These receptors all come from a man aged 18 to 30 in good health.

J is TRBJ2-1 and V is TRBV9; unclear D gene. The CDR3 length is 14 residues. V lost 0 bases and J 10 bases, leaving 14 bases between the germline ends. The V gene's germline CDR1 is SGDLS and CDR2 YYNGEE. This CDR3 reads CASSVEELALEQFF. The CDR3 DNA sequence: TGTGCCAGCAGCGTAGAGGAGTTAGCCCTAGAGCAGTTCTTC.

The V and J genes are TRBV7-2 and TRBJ2-5, with 7 bases lining up with TRBD1. The CDR3 length is 14 residues. J was trimmed by 2 bases and V by 2 bases; bases with no gene match: 2. Per germline, CDR1 SGHTA and CDR2 FQGNSA. The CDR3 region has the DNA TGTGCCAGCAGCTTAAGGGGGCGACAAGAGACCCAGTACTTC. Residues: CASSLRGRQETQYF.

The chain employs TRBV7-2 and TRBJ2-1; 10 nucleotides line up with TRBD1. The CDR3 is made up of 15 amino acids. Per the germline V gene, CDR1 is SGHTA and CDR2 is FQGNSA. V trimming: 5 bases; J trimming: 4 bases; junction bases outside the gene matches: 5. The CDR3 spells CASSPDRGLYNEQFF. Here the CDR3 DNA reads TGTGCCAGCAGCCCCGACAGGGGGCTATACAATGAGCAGTTCTTC.

A note on this clone: Within the sample, other DNA sequences also encode this same CDR3. The V call is TRBV10-3, the J call TRBJ2-3; D call uncertain. This CDR3 contains 12 residues. Germline CDR1 ENHRY, CDR2 SYGVKD. Trimming cost V 0 bases and J 6 bases, with 4 bases left between them. CDR3 DNA: TGTGCCATCAGTGAGTCTCGGGATACGCAGTATTTT. Translating gives CAISESRDTQYF.

This chain uses TRBV28 with TRBJ2-1; tentative D call: TRBD2 (5 bases). Germline CDR1 and CDR2: MDHEN and SYDVKM. V was clipped by 6 bases and J by 5 bases, with 11 bases between them. This CDR3 is built from 13 residues. CDR3 in amino acids: CASRAGVHNEQFF. The CDR3 DNA is TGTGCCAGCAGGGCCGGGGTCCACAATGAGCAGTTCTTC. The variable domain in full, completed from reference TRBV28 and TRBJ2-1, reads DVKVTQSSRYLVKRTGEKVFLECVQDMDHENMFWYRQDPGLGLRLIYFSYDVKMKEKGDIPEGYSVSREKKERFSLILESASTNQTSMYLCASRAGVHNEQFFGPGTRLTVL.

In regard to this clone: In the same sample, other DNA sequences code for this CDR3. The chain links TRBV7-3 to TRBJ2-7; 13 nucleotides line up with TRBD2. J gave up 2 bases and V 5 bases, and 3 bases lay outside the gene matches. The germline V gene encodes CDR1 SGHTA and CDR2 FQGTGA. The CDR3 has 15 amino acids. The chain's CDR3 is CASSLTSGGPYEQYF. DNA of the CDR3: TGTGCCAGCAGCCTGACTAGCGGGGGGCCCTACGAGCAGTACTTC.

This clone appeared a few times. V and J are TRBV30 and TRBJ1-5, with unresolved D. The ends were cut back, 7 bases at V and 6 bases at J, with 13 bases in the middle. The CDR3 has 12 amino acids. CDR1 and CDR2 from the germline V gene are GTSNPN and SVGIG (reference sequence). CDR3 in DNA: TGTGCCTCCACGTGGGCGGGTCAGCCCCAGCATTTT. This encodes CASTWAGQPQHF.

A word on this clone: This CDR3 is also generated by other DNA sequences in the sample. J is TRBJ2-2 and V is TRBV9; perhaps TRBD2 as D (5 bases). This CDR3 is built from 16 residues. Germline V gives CDR1 SGDLS, CDR2 YYNGEE. Trimming removed 0 bases at V and 5 bases at J, with 14 bases between. The CDR3 sequence: CASSVGAGIGTGELFF. In nucleotides, the CDR3 is TGTGCCAGCAGCGTAGGGGCCGGGATCGGGACCGGGGAGCTGTTTTTT.

The rearrangement uses TRBV19 and TRBJ1-5; D is unresolved. CDR3 length equals 15 residues. Germline V CDR1 and CDR2: LNHDA, SQIVND (reference sequence). The ends were cut back, 9 bases at V and 0 bases at J, with 15 bases in the middle. In DNA form, the CDR3 reads TGTGCCAGCTTGGAGTCCTCTTATAGCAATCAGCCCCAGCATTTT. As protein: CASLESSYSNQPQHF.

This clone was counted once. The V gene is TRBV5-1, the J gene TRBJ2-7; possibly TRBD2 for D (5 bases). Trimming removed 2 bases from V and 2 bases from J, with 8 bases in between. The CDR3 loop spans 13 amino acids. Per the germline V gene, CDR1 is SGHRS and CDR2 is YFSETQ. CDR3 protein: CASSLAETYEQYF. The CDR3, as DNA: TGCGCCAGCAGCTTAGCGGAGACCTACGAGCAGTACTTC.

This clone was seen just once. The V and J genes are TRBV2 and TRBJ2-1; the D call may be TRBD1 or TRBD2 (5 bases each). Trimming stripped 5 bases from V and 8 bases from J, with 16 bases between. Looked up from germline, CDR1 is SNHLY and CDR2 is FYNNEI. CDR3 length: 14 amino acids. The CDR3 protein is CASSPKLGVDEQFF. CDR3 bases: TGTGCCAGCAGTCCCAAACTGGGGGTGGATGAGCAGTTCTTC.

The rearrangement joins TRBV11-2 to TRBJ2-1, with 7 positions matching TRBD1. Germline lookup yields CDR1 SGHAT and CDR2 FQNNGV. The CDR3 covers 14 residues. After removal of 5 bases from V and 8 bases from J, the junction contained 9 bases not matched to a gene. The CDR3 region has the DNA TGTGCCAGCAGCAACCGGGACAGTAGAGATGAGCAGTTCTTC. Translated: CASSNRDSRDEQFF.

This rearrangement joins TRBV9 to TRBJ2-3; TRBD2 matches 8 bases. The length of the CDR3 is 15 residues. The germline gives CDR1 SGDLS, CDR2 YYNGEE. The ends lost 6 bases at V and 5 bases at J; junction bases unmatched: 11. The CDR3 reads CASTISGTQRDTQYF. CDR3 in DNA: TGTGCCAGCACCATTAGCGGGACCCAGCGAGATACGCAGTATTTT.

The chain uses TRBV30 and TRBJ1-1, with D hard to call. From germline, CDR1 is GTSNPN and CDR2 SVGIG (reference sequence). The CDR3 loop spans 14 amino acids. V was cut by 0 bases and J by 1 base, with 9 bases left in between. CDR3 protein: CAWSVSLRNTEAFF. In DNA form, the CDR3 reads TGTGCCTGGAGTGTAAGCTTACGGAACACTGAAGCTTTCTTT.

The chain combines TRBV6-1 with TRBJ2-5; a possible D gene is TRBD1 (7 bases). Germline loops: CDR1 MNHNS, CDR2 SASEGT. The CDR3 has 15 amino acids. Deletions cut 8 bases from V and 5 bases from J, with 21 bases between. The CDR3, as DNA: TGTGCCAGCGGAGGGGGCAGGGGAGGTTATGAGACCCAGTACTTC. Translation: CASGGGRGGYETQYF.

This clone was detected only a few times. The chain has TRBV6-6 and TRBJ2-4; 8 bases fit TRBD1. V lost 7 bases to trimming and J lost 6 bases; unmatched junction nucleotides: 11. Germline V gives CDR1 MNHNY, CDR2 SVGAGI (reference sequence). This CDR3 is built from 15 residues. CDR3 DNA: TGTGCCAGCAACCCTGCGCAGGGGGCAGTAAACATTCAGTACTTC. Translating gives CASNPAQGAVNIQYF.

This chain connects TRBV5-6 to TRBJ2-5; D unresolved. CDR1 and CDR2 from the germline V gene are SGHDT and YYEEEE. V dropped 2 bases and J dropped 1 base, with 6 bases sitting between them. This CDR3 contains 13 residues. This CDR3 reads CASSFNLQETQYF. In DNA, the CDR3 is TGTGCCAGCAGCTTTAATCTCCAAGAGACCCAGTACTTC.

This rearrangement joins TRBV6-1 to TRBJ2-3; tentatively, D is TRBD1 (5 bases). Germline V gives CDR1 MNHNS, CDR2 SASEGT. V dropped 2 bases and J dropped 1 base, with 13 bases sitting between them. The CDR3 is 16 amino acids. The CDR3 spells CASSEIIPRGTDTQYF. The DNA of the CDR3 is TGTGCCAGCAGTGAAATAATTCCCAGGGGCACAGATACGCAGTATTTT.

The chain has TRBV29-1 and TRBJ1-4, with 10 bases that match TRBD1. Trimming removed 5 bases from V and 8 bases from J; junction bases left unmatched: 5. This CDR3 spans 13 amino acids. Germline V CDR1 and CDR2: SQVTM, ANQGSEA. DNA for the CDR3: TGCAGCGTTAGGGGACAGGGGAAAGAAAAACTGTTTTTT. Encoded protein: CSVRGQGKEKLFF. The whole variable domain, filled in from reference TRBV29-1 and TRBJ1-4, reads SAVISQKPSRDICQRGTSLTIQCQVDSQVTMMFWYRQQPGQSLTLIATANQGSEATYESGFVIDKFPISRPNLTFSTLTVSNMSPEDSSIYLCSVRGQGKEKLFFGSGTQLSVL.

The J gene is TRBJ2-3, the V gene TRBV5-6; TRBD2 matches 7 bases. The V gene end was trimmed by 4 bases and the J gene end by 4 bases; junction bases not matched to a gene: 3. CDR3 length: 13 residues. The germline V gene encodes CDR1 SGHDT and CDR2 YYEEEE. The CDR3 sequence: CASSLAAADTQYF. In nucleotides, the CDR3 is TGTGCCAGCAGCCTAGCGGCGGCAGATACGCAGTATTTT.

Points on this clone: Other DNA sequences within the sample encode an identical CDR3. The chain carries TRBV6-6 and TRBJ2-7; 10 bases fit TRBD1. J gave up 4 bases and V 0 bases, and 3 bases lay outside the gene matches. This CDR3 spans 15 amino acids. The V gene's germline CDR1 is MNHNY and CDR2 SVGAGI (reference sequence). CDR3 in DNA: TGTGCCAGCAGTTACTCGGGACAGGGGATTTACGAGCAGTACTTC. It is translated as CASSYSGQGIYEQYF.

The rearrangement uses TRBV6-5 and TRBJ1-6; D ambiguous. Germline CDR1 and CDR2: MNHEY and SVGAGI. The CDR3 is made up of 12 amino acids. V lost 4 bases, J lost 9 bases, and 7 bases lay in between. The CDR3, as DNA: TGTGCCAGCAGTTTTTTCCGTTCACCCCTCCACTTT. This gives the protein CASSFFRSPLHF.

Points on this clone: The identical CDR3 is also encoded by other nucleotide sequences in the sample. The chain joins TRBV18 to TRBJ2-7; D unresolved. V was trimmed by 2 bases and J by 3 bases, leaving 5 bases between them. CDR1 and CDR2 (germline): KGHSH, LQKENI. This CDR3 comprises 12 residues. The CDR3 nucleotides are TGTGCCAGCTCACCAGGCAGCTACGAGCAGTACTTC. Its protein is CASSPGSYEQYF.

The chain joins TRBV20-1 to TRBJ1-3; TRBD1 might be the D (5 bases). V lost 5 bases and J lost 8, with 10 bases in between. Germline V gives CDR1 DFQATT, CDR2 SNEGSKA (reference sequence). The CDR3 length is 11 residues. Here the CDR3 reads CSAPGGYTIYF. The DNA of the CDR3 is TGCAGTGCTCCTGGGGGTTACACCATATATTTT.

This rearrangement joins TRBV10-3 to TRBJ2-7, with 8 bases that match TRBD2. The CDR3 is 14 residues long. The V gene's germline CDR1 is ENHRY and CDR2 SYGVKD. V lost 6 bases, J lost 2 bases, and 6 bases stayed unmatched. The CDR3 DNA reads TGTGCCATCAGAAGGGCGGGGGGCCCCTACGAGCAGTACTTC. It translates to CAIRRAGGPYEQYF.

The rearrangement links TRBV7-2 to TRBJ2-1; 9 bases align to TRBD1. Germline V gives CDR1 SGHTA, CDR2 FQGNSA. The trim removed 5 bases at V and 0 bases at J, leaving 5 bases unmatched. CDR3 length equals 16 residues. The CDR3 DNA follows: TGTGCCAGCAGCCGAACGGGACAGGGCTCCTACAATGAGCAGTTCTTC. Translating gives CASSRTGQGSYNEQFF.

The V gene is TRBV6-1, the J gene TRBJ2-7, with 8 bases lining up with TRBD1. CDR1 is MNHNS, CDR2 SASEGT, per germline. CDR3 length: 15 residues. V lost 2 bases, J lost 5 bases, and 8 bases stayed unmatched. CDR3 bases: TGTGCCAGCAGTGAAACAGGGGGTATTTCGGACGAGCAGTACTTC. Translation: CASSETGGISDEQYF.

The chain couples TRBV6-5 to TRBJ2-5; D perhaps matches TRBD2 (5 bases). Trimming removed 7 bases from V and 1 base from J, with 10 bases in between. The CDR3 loop spans 13 amino acids. Germline CDR1 is MNHEY and CDR2 is SVGAGI. The CDR3 loop reads CASKRTFQETQYF. The CDR3 bases are TGTGCCAGCAAACGGACTTTCCAAGAGACCCAGTACTTC.